Listed below are T cell receptor beta chains from one sample, sequenced in a study of liver allograft versus peripheral blood T cells. TCRdb reprocessed the reads via MiXCR and lists one record per CDR3 protein. The table shows roughly 1,100 distinct CDR3 sequences, with about 20% occurring only once. The receptors shown here come from a human patient who had a liver transplant. Certain T cells may be donor cells from the graft. Each CDR3 is given with its conserved first and last residue. The order of the fields is clone size, V gene, D gene, J gene, CDR3 DNA, CDR3 protein. The D gene is left open where the match is weak. Size is omitted from some rows. Given values are once, few, many or a class for expanded clones.

clone_size: few; v_call: TRBV25-1; d_call: .; j_call: TRBJ1-5; cdr3_nt: TGTGCCAGCAGTGAATCGGGACACGAGAGCAATCAGCCCCAGCATTTT; cdr3_aa: CASSESGHESNQPQHF
clone_size: .; v_call: TRBV11-1; d_call: .; j_call: TRBJ2-7; cdr3_nt: TGTGCCAGCAGCTTATTCGGCGGGGTCGAGCAGTACTTC; cdr3_aa: CASSLFGGVEQYF
clone_size: medium-sized; v_call: TRBV10-3; d_call: TRBD2; j_call: TRBJ2-2; cdr3_nt: TGTGCCATCAGCAGCGGGAGAAGAAACACCGGGGAGCTGTTTTTT; cdr3_aa: CAISSGRRNTGELFF
clone_size: many; v_call: TRBV27; d_call: .; j_call: TRBJ2-3; cdr3_nt: TGTGCCAGCAGTCTTAGCGGATCCGGCGTCCCAGATACGCAGTATTTT; cdr3_aa: CASSLSGSGVPDTQYF
clone_size: many; v_call: TRBV6-2/TRBV6-3; d_call: .; j_call: TRBJ2-7; cdr3_nt: TGTGCCAGCAACTTAGCCCCCTTAAGAGACTCCTACGAGCAGTACTTC; cdr3_aa: CASNLAPLRDSYEQYF
clone_size: medium-sized; v_call: TRBV5-6; d_call: .; j_call: TRBJ2-2; cdr3_nt: TGTGCCAGCAGCTTGCTCCCGCCTAACGGGGAGCTGTTTTTT; cdr3_aa: CASSLLPPNGELFF
clone_size: few; v_call: TRBV2; d_call: TRBD1; j_call: TRBJ2-2; cdr3_nt: TGTGCCAGCAGTGAGGAATCTAAAACAGGGGCCGAGGCCGGGGAGCTGTTTTTT; cdr3_aa: CASSEESKTGAEAGELFF
clone_size: medium-sized; v_call: TRBV7-2; d_call: .; j_call: TRBJ2-7; cdr3_nt: TGTGCCATCAACGCGGGGAAAGACTACGAGCAGTACTTC; cdr3_aa: CAINAGKDYEQYF
clone_size: many; v_call: TRBV24-1; d_call: .; j_call: TRBJ2-2; cdr3_nt: TGTGCCACCAGTGACCCCACCGGGGAGCTGTTTTTT; cdr3_aa: CATSDPTGELFF
clone_size: medium-sized; v_call: TRBV20-1; d_call: .; j_call: TRBJ2-1; cdr3_nt: TGCAGTGCTCCCCCGTTGGGGAAGGAGTGGGGTGAGCAGTTCTTC; cdr3_aa: CSAPPLGKEWGEQFF
clone_size: medium-sized; v_call: TRBV29-1; d_call: .; j_call: TRBJ1-1; cdr3_nt: TGCAGCGTTGAAGGGGGTGGGGGCACTGAAGCTTTCTTT; cdr3_aa: CSVEGGGGTEAFF
clone_size: medium-sized; v_call: TRBV28; d_call: TRBD2; j_call: TRBJ2-7; cdr3_nt: TGTGCCAGCAGTTACTCCCTAGCGGCCCCCTACGAGCAGTACTTC; cdr3_aa: CASSYSLAAPYEQYF
clone_size: many; v_call: TRBV28; d_call: .; j_call: TRBJ2-2; cdr3_nt: TGTGCCAGCAGTTTTGGGGGGACGGAGATTAACACCGGGGAGCTGTTTTTT; cdr3_aa: CASSFGGTEINTGELFF
clone_size: medium-sized; v_call: TRBV28; d_call: TRBD1; j_call: TRBJ1-1; cdr3_nt: TGTGCCAGCCTTGGGACAGGGGATTTTCTGAACACTGAAGCTTTCTTT; cdr3_aa: CASLGTGDFLNTEAFF
clone_size: many; v_call: TRBV20-1; d_call: .; j_call: TRBJ2-1; cdr3_nt: TGCAGTGCTAGATCTACCGGGGGGGGGGACAGGCAGTTCTTC; cdr3_aa: CSARSTGGGDRQFF
clone_size: few; v_call: TRBV30; d_call: .; j_call: TRBJ2-1; cdr3_nt: TGTGCCTGGCGGGACCAGAGTCCTCATGAGCAGTTCTTC; cdr3_aa: CAWRDQSPHEQFF
clone_size: .; v_call: TRBV2; d_call: TRBD2; j_call: TRBJ2-1; cdr3_nt: TGTGCCAGCAGTGGACTAGCGGGAACGAGGTATGAGCAGTTCTTC; cdr3_aa: CASSGLAGTRYEQFF
clone_size: .; v_call: TRBV27; d_call: .; j_call: TRBJ1-2; cdr3_nt: TGTGCCAGCTCTAAGGCAGGGACCGTCTATGGCTACACCTTC; cdr3_aa: CASSKAGTVYGYTF
clone_size: .; v_call: TRBV11-3; d_call: TRBD2; j_call: TRBJ2-3; cdr3_nt: TGTGCCAGCAGCTCCACTAGCGGGAGCACAGATACGCAGTATTTT; cdr3_aa: CASSSTSGSTDTQYF
clone_size: medium-sized; v_call: TRBV29-1; d_call: .; j_call: TRBJ2-1; cdr3_nt: TGCAGTGCACGGGGATTAACCTACAATGAGCAGTTCTTC; cdr3_aa: CSARGLTYNEQFF
clone_size: many; v_call: TRBV5-6; d_call: TRBD1; j_call: TRBJ2-7; cdr3_nt: TGTGCCAGCAGCCTCAGGGGGTCCTACGAGCAGTACTTC; cdr3_aa: CASSLRGSYEQYF
clone_size: .; v_call: TRBV2; d_call: .; j_call: TRBJ2-7; cdr3_nt: TGTGCCAGCAGTCTGACAGTTACCTACTACGAGCAGTACTTC; cdr3_aa: CASSLTVTYYEQYF
clone_size: many; v_call: TRBV28; d_call: TRBD1; j_call: TRBJ1-4; cdr3_nt: TGTGCCAGCAGTTTCAGGGGGCTCAGGGAAAAACTGTTTTTT; cdr3_aa: CASSFRGLREKLFF
clone_size: .; v_call: TRBV5-1; d_call: .; j_call: TRBJ1-2; cdr3_nt: TGCGCCAGCAGCTTGGCCAAGTGGGAGAACTATGGCTACACCTTC; cdr3_aa: CASSLAKWENYGYTF
clone_size: .; v_call: TRBV12-3/TRBV12-4; d_call: TRBD1; j_call: TRBJ2-2; cdr3_nt: TGTGCCAGCAGTTTCGCCGGGACAGGGATGGCCGGGGAGCTGTTTTTT; cdr3_aa: CASSFAGTGMAGELFF
clone_size: medium-sized; v_call: TRBV6-2/TRBV6-3; d_call: .; j_call: TRBJ2-7; cdr3_nt: TGTGCCAGCAGTTACTCACGTCCGAATTACCTCTCCTACGAGCAGTACTTC; cdr3_aa: CASSYSRPNYLSYEQYF
clone_size: .; v_call: TRBV9; d_call: TRBD2; j_call: TRBJ2-5; cdr3_nt: TGTGCCAGCAGCATTCCCGGGGGGGGCCAAGAGACCCAGTACTTC; cdr3_aa: CASSIPGGGQETQYF
clone_size: medium-sized; v_call: TRBV6-2/TRBV6-3; d_call: .; j_call: TRBJ1-2; cdr3_nt: TGTGCCAGCAGTCCCGCGTGGGGCTACACCTTC; cdr3_aa: CASSPAWGYTF
clone_size: medium-sized; v_call: TRBV15; d_call: .; j_call: TRBJ2-7; cdr3_nt: TGTGCCACCACCGAGTCAATAGGGCGCTACGAGCAGTACTTC; cdr3_aa: CATTESIGRYEQYF
clone_size: many; v_call: TRBV7-9; d_call: .; j_call: TRBJ2-7; cdr3_nt: TGTGCTGGGGGGACTCTAGACACCTACGAGCAGTACTTC; cdr3_aa: CAGGTLDTYEQYF
clone_size: many; v_call: TRBV5-6; d_call: .; j_call: TRBJ2-7; cdr3_nt: TGTGCCAGCAGCCGGTGGGCCTCCTACGAGCAGTACTTC; cdr3_aa: CASSRWASYEQYF
clone_size: large; v_call: TRBV19; d_call: .; j_call: TRBJ2-7; cdr3_nt: TGTGCCAGTAGTCGCGGGACTCTTTTTTACGAGCAGTACTTC; cdr3_aa: CASSRGTLFYEQYF
clone_size: medium-sized; v_call: TRBV28; d_call: .; j_call: TRBJ1-3; cdr3_nt: TGTGCCAGCAGTTTTAGGACCTCTGGAAACACCATATATTTT; cdr3_aa: CASSFRTSGNTIYF
clone_size: medium-sized; v_call: TRBV7-9; d_call: TRBD1; j_call: TRBJ1-4; cdr3_nt: TGTGCCAGCAGCCTACTCCCGGGACAGGGACTTGAAAAACTGTTTTTT; cdr3_aa: CASSLLPGQGLEKLFF
clone_size: .; v_call: TRBV5-6; d_call: .; j_call: TRBJ1-4; cdr3_nt: TGTGCCAGCAGCTTTGGTGCAACTAATGAAAAACTGTTTTTT; cdr3_aa: CASSFGATNEKLFF
clone_size: .; v_call: TRBV5-6; d_call: .; j_call: TRBJ2-7; cdr3_nt: TGTGCCAGCAGCTCGCAGGGGAGCTCCTACGAGCAGTACTTC; cdr3_aa: CASSSQGSSYEQYF
clone_size: medium-sized; v_call: TRBV7-9; d_call: .; j_call: TRBJ2-1; cdr3_nt: TGTGCCAGCAGCTTCCCAACAGTATACAATGAGCAGTTCTTC; cdr3_aa: CASSFPTVYNEQFF
clone_size: .; v_call: TRBV10-1; d_call: .; j_call: TRBJ1-4; cdr3_nt: TGCGCCAGCAGTCGAGACAAACACTTTCTGTTTTTT; cdr3_aa: CASSRDKHFLFF
clone_size: medium-sized; v_call: TRBV3-1; d_call: .; j_call: TRBJ2-1; cdr3_nt: TGTGCCAGCAGCCAAGATTCTTCGGGACCCCATCCTCTCTACAATGAGCAGTTCTTC; cdr3_aa: CASSQDSSGPHPLYNEQFF
clone_size: medium-sized; v_call: TRBV19; d_call: .; j_call: TRBJ2-1; cdr3_nt: .; cdr3_aa: CASTSGVNEQFF
clone_size: many; v_call: TRBV28; d_call: .; j_call: TRBJ2-1; cdr3_nt: TGTGCCAGCAGTTTAACAGGCAAGTTCTACAATGAGCAGTTCTTC; cdr3_aa: CASSLTGKFYNEQFF
clone_size: many; v_call: TRBV28; d_call: .; j_call: TRBJ1-1; cdr3_nt: TGTGCCAGCGACGGACACTTGAACACTGAAGCTTTCTTT; cdr3_aa: CASDGHLNTEAFF
clone_size: medium-sized; v_call: TRBV29-1; d_call: .; j_call: TRBJ2-1; cdr3_nt: TGCAGCGTTGAACCTGACTCCTACAATGAGCAGTTCTTC; cdr3_aa: CSVEPDSYNEQFF
clone_size: many; v_call: TRBV19; d_call: .; j_call: TRBJ2-7; cdr3_nt: TGTGCCAGTAGTATGCCGGGACCCTACGAGCAGTACTTC; cdr3_aa: CASSMPGPYEQYF
clone_size: many; v_call: TRBV10-3; d_call: .; j_call: TRBJ1-1; cdr3_nt: TGTGCCATCAGTGAGTCTGAGAACACTGAAGCTTTCTTT; cdr3_aa: CAISESENTEAFF
clone_size: medium-sized; v_call: TRBV27; d_call: TRBD1; j_call: TRBJ2-7; cdr3_nt: TGTGCCACCCGGGACAGGGGGTGGTACGAGCAGTACTTC; cdr3_aa: CATRDRGWYEQYF
clone_size: medium-sized; v_call: TRBV7-2; d_call: .; j_call: TRBJ2-2; cdr3_nt: TGTGCCAGCAGCTTAGCGTGGGCGGGCCTAAACACCGGGGAGCTGTTTTTT; cdr3_aa: CASSLAWAGLNTGELFF
clone_size: medium-sized; v_call: TRBV28; d_call: .; j_call: TRBJ2-2; cdr3_nt: TGTGCCAGCAGCTTAACTTACACCGGGGAGCTGTTTTTT; cdr3_aa: CASSLTYTGELFF
clone_size: large; v_call: TRBV28; d_call: .; j_call: TRBJ1-6; cdr3_nt: TGTGCCAGCAGTTTAGACGCGGAGGTTATCAATTCACCCCTCCACTTT; cdr3_aa: CASSLDAEVINSPLHF
clone_size: .; v_call: TRBV11-2; d_call: .; j_call: TRBJ2-7; cdr3_nt: TGTGCCAGCAGCTTCGGGGGATCCGAGCAGTACTTC; cdr3_aa: CASSFGGSEQYF
clone_size: medium-sized; v_call: TRBV10-3; d_call: TRBD1; j_call: TRBJ2-2; cdr3_nt: TGTGCCATCAGTGACCCAGGGGGCGCCGGGGAGCTGTTTTTT; cdr3_aa: CAISDPGGAGELFF
clone_size: medium-sized; v_call: TRBV18; d_call: TRBD1; j_call: TRBJ1-1; cdr3_nt: TGTGCCAGCTCACCAAACCAGGACAGGGGGAACACTGAAGCTTTCTTT; cdr3_aa: CASSPNQDRGNTEAFF
clone_size: many; v_call: TRBV20-1; d_call: TRBD2; j_call: TRBJ2-1; cdr3_nt: TGCAGTGCTCCAGGACTAGCGGGAGGCGATGAGCAGTTCTTC; cdr3_aa: CSAPGLAGGDEQFF
clone_size: many; v_call: TRBV20-1; d_call: TRBD1; j_call: TRBJ2-3; cdr3_nt: TGCAGTGCCCCGGGACAGGGGGCCGGGAGCACAGATACGCAGTATTTT; cdr3_aa: CSAPGQGAGSTDTQYF
clone_size: medium-sized; v_call: TRBV28; d_call: .; j_call: TRBJ1-2; cdr3_nt: TGTGCCAGTCAAGAGGGTCTGGGTAACTATGGCTACACCTTC; cdr3_aa: CASQEGLGNYGYTF
clone_size: medium-sized; v_call: TRBV9; d_call: TRBD1; j_call: TRBJ1-5; cdr3_nt: TGTGCCAGCAGCCTTGGGACAGGGGACGCCCTCAATCAGCCCCAGCATTTT; cdr3_aa: CASSLGTGDALNQPQHF
clone_size: medium-sized; v_call: TRBV27; d_call: TRBD1; j_call: TRBJ2-7; cdr3_nt: TGTGCCAGCAGTGCAAATCCGGGACAGAACTACGAGCAGTACTTC; cdr3_aa: CASSANPGQNYEQYF
clone_size: medium-sized; v_call: TRBV27; d_call: .; j_call: TRBJ1-2; cdr3_nt: TGTGCCAGCAGTTCCAGTTGGCAGGGCCCAAGTAACTATGGCTACACCTTC; cdr3_aa: CASSSSWQGPSNYGYTF
clone_size: many; v_call: TRBV12-5; d_call: .; j_call: TRBJ2-3; cdr3_nt: TGTGCTAGTGGTTTGGACTTACCTATCGTTAGGGTGGAGGGAACAGATACGCAGTATTTT; cdr3_aa: CASGLDLPIVRVEGTDTQYF